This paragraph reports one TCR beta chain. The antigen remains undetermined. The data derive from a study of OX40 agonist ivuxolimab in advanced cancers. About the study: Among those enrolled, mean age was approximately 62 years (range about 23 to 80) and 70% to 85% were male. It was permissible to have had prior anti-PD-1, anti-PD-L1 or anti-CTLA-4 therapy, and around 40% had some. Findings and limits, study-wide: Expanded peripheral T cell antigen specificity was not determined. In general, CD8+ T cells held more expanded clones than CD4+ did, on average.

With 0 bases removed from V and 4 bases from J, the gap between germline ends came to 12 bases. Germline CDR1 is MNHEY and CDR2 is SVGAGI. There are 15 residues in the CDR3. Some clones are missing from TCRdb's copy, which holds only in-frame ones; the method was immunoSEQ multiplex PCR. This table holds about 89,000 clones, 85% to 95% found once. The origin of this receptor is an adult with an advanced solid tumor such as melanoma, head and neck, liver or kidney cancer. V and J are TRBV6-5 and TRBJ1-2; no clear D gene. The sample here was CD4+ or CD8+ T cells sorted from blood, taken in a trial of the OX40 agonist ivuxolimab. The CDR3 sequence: CASSYSTDASYGYTF. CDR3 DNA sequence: TGTGCCAGCAGTTACTCCACGGATGCGAGCTATGGCTACACCTTC.